The 30 T cell receptor beta chains listed next were all sequenced from one sample in a study of T-cell reconstitution after alpha-beta-depleted transplantation in children. A library of TCRbeta sequences, prepared with unique molecular identifiers, was generated. TCRdb ran MiXCR on the PCR reads and lists one entry per CDR3 protein. The table lists about a million distinct CDR3 sequences, about 29% of them singletons. Sequencing used PBMCs, mostly from graft donor cells, obtained 360 days after TCRalphabeta/CD19-depleted stem cell transplant. These receptors came from a boy in the first two years of life who had a stem cell transplant for SCID, so the T cells may come from the graft donor.

The V gene is TRBV15, the J gene TRBJ2-3, with 11 bases aligning to TRBD1. The V gene's germline CDR1 is LNHNV and CDR2 YYDKDF (reference sequence). The V gene end was trimmed by 1 base and the J gene end by 7 bases; junction bases not matched to a gene: 7. The CDR3 extends over 16 amino acids. The CDR3 region has the DNA TGTGCCACCAGCAGAGCGGGGGACAGGGGGTTATATACGCAGTATTTT. The encoded protein is CATSRAGDRGLYTQYF.

The sample holds a few counts of this clonotype. V gene TRBV7-9 combines with J gene TRBJ2-3, with D perhaps TRBD2 (5 bases). The germline gives CDR1 SEHNR, CDR2 FQNEAQ (reference sequence). The length of the CDR3 is 15 residues. V dropped 3 bases and J dropped 2 bases, with 12 bases sitting between them. The CDR3 region is CASSFRTGDTDTQYF. As DNA, the CDR3 is TGTGCCAGCAGCTTTAGGACTGGCGACACAGATACGCAGTATTTT.

This chain uses TRBV7-9 with TRBJ2-5; D tentatively reads TRBD1 or TRBD2 (5 bases each). This CDR3 has 15 residues. Trimming took off 5 bases at V and 0 bases at J, with 13 bases between the two ends. Looked up from germline, CDR1 is SEHNR and CDR2 is FQNEAQ (reference sequence). Here the CDR3 reads CASSPGRSYQETQYF. In nucleotides, the CDR3 is TGTGCCAGCAGCCCGGGACGGTCGTACCAAGAGACCCAGTACTTC.

This chain links TRBV27 with TRBJ2-2; 11 positions match TRBD2. After removal of 3 bases from V and 7 bases from J, the junction contained 4 bases not matched to a gene. In germline, CDR1 is MNHEY, CDR2 SMNVEV (reference sequence). This CDR3 has 15 residues. The CDR3 loop is CASSFRLAGIGELFF. CDR3 DNA: TGTGCCAGCAGTTTCCGACTAGCGGGGATCGGGGAGCTGTTTTTT.

This clonotype has only one observation. The rearrangement joins TRBV6-2 or TRBV6-3 to TRBJ2-1, with 13 bases fitting TRBD2. J was trimmed by 9 bases and V by 2 bases; bases with no gene match: 7. The CDR3 has 16 residues. The germline CDR1 and CDR2 sequences are MNHEY and SVGEGT. CDR3 loop: CASSYVLAGGQGEQFF. The DNA of the CDR3 is TGTGCCAGCAGTTACGTACTAGCGGGGGGGCAGGGTGAGCAGTTCTTC.

The rearrangement joins TRBV5-5 to TRBJ2-1; D perhaps matches TRBD2 (6 bases). Germline CDR1 SGHKS, CDR2 YYEKEE (reference sequence). V lost 6 bases and J 3 bases, leaving 13 bases between the germline ends. This CDR3 contains 14 residues. The CDR3 bases are TGTGCCAGCAACCCACTAGCAGGCTACAATGAGCAGTTCTTC. This encodes CASNPLAGYNEQFF.

The rearrangement links TRBV4-1 to TRBJ2-5, with TRBD2 identical over 11 bases. Germline CDR1 MGHRA, CDR2 YSYEKL. This CDR3 is built from 18 residues. V trimming: 6 bases; J trimming: 2 bases; junction bases outside the gene matches: 14. The CDR3 region is CASSYSGGAFSGQETQYF. In nucleotides, the CDR3 is TGCGCCAGCAGTTATAGCGGGGGGGCGTTTTCAGGGCAAGAGACCCAGTACTTC.

The rearrangement joins TRBV12-3 or TRBV12-4 to TRBJ2-2, with D perhaps given as TRBD1 or TRBD2 (5 bases each). Between the trimmed V and J ends, which lost 5 bases and 4 bases, there was a span of 14 bases. The CDR3 contains 15 residues. CDR3 sequence reads: CASSPEGWRTGELFF. The DNA of the CDR3 is TGTGCCAGCAGTCCCGAGGGGTGGCGCACCGGGGAGCTGTTTTTT.

V gene TRBV12-3 or TRBV12-4 combines with J gene TRBJ1-4; the match to TRBD1 covers 12 bases. The CDR3 consists of 15 residues. V gave up 0 bases and J gave up 10 bases; unmatched junction bases: 3. As DNA, the CDR3 is TGTGCCAGCAGTTTAGCCGGGACAGGGGGCGGAAAACTGTTTTTT. Its protein is CASSLAGTGGGKLFF.

The chain combines TRBV5-3 with TRBJ2-7, with D perhaps TRBD1 or TRBD2 (7 bases each). TRBV5-3 is an ORF; its function is uncertain. This CDR3 contains 18 residues. The V gene lost 3 bases and the J gene lost 2 bases, with 24 bases spanning the gap. CDR3 sequence: CARSWGEGAFELAYEQYF. The CDR3 nucleotides are TGTGCCAGAAGCTGGGGGGAGGGGGCGTTCGAGTTAGCCTACGAGCAGTACTTC.

This clonotype showed up just a few times. The J gene is TRBJ2-7, the V gene TRBV10-3; 9 bases fit TRBD1. CDR1 and CDR2 (germline): ENHRY, SYGVKD. V dropped 5 bases and J dropped 4; count of bases not matched to a gene: 6. The CDR3 spans 14 residues. The CDR3: CAISPGQGGYEQYF. CDR3 nucleotides: TGTGCCATCAGTCCGGGACAGGGTGGGTACGAGCAGTACTTC.

This chain links TRBV7-1 with TRBJ2-1; TRBD2 aligns across 7 bases. TRBV7-1 is treated as an ORF (open reading frame) with a function not yet certain. J gave up 0 bases and V 3 bases, and 5 bases lay outside the gene matches. This CDR3 spans 16 amino acids. The CDR3 spells CASSSMGGFSYNEQFF. As DNA, the CDR3 is TGTGCCAGCAGCTCGATGGGGGGGTTCTCCTACAATGAGCAGTTCTTC.

This clonotype was recorded a few times. The J gene is TRBJ2-1, the V gene TRBV10-3; possibly TRBD1 for D (6 bases). Germline loops: CDR1 ENHRY, CDR2 SYGVKD. The CDR3 length is 13 residues. With 5 bases removed from V and 4 bases from J, the gap between germline ends came to 9 bases. Here the CDR3 reads CAISIGQYNEQFF. DNA for the CDR3: TGTGCCATCAGTATTGGACAGTACAATGAGCAGTTCTTC.

The count of this clonotype is one. This chain links TRBV4-1 with TRBJ2-3; 7 bases fit TRBD2. V shed 4 bases and J 2 bases; nucleotides not matched to a gene: 9. The CDR3 runs 16 residues. Germline lookup yields CDR1 MGHRA and CDR2 YSYEKL. The CDR3 region is CASSPRTRTPTDTQYF. The CDR3 DNA reads as TGCGCCAGCAGCCCGAGGACTAGAACTCCCACAGATACGCAGTATTTT.

This clonotype was observed a few times. This chain connects TRBV29-1 to TRBJ2-3; no reliable D call. Trimming removed 6 bases at V and 3 bases at J, with 16 bases between. CDR3 length equals 14 residues. CDR1 and CDR2 (germline): SQVTM, ANQGSEA. CDR3 coding DNA: TGCAGCGTGGCGAGTAGGTTTGGGACAGATACGCAGTATTTT. This translates into CSVASRFGTDTQYF.

The rearrangement uses TRBV7-9 and TRBJ2-1; no firm D call. Germline assignment: CDR1 SEHNR and CDR2 FQNEAQ (reference sequence). V was shortened by 1 base and J by 8 bases, with 12 bases between the two germline ends. This CDR3 has 14 residues. The CDR3 spells CASSLGAPFDEQFF. In DNA, the CDR3 is TGTGCCAGCAGCTTAGGAGCCCCCTTCGATGAGCAGTTCTTC.

This clonotype turned up a few times. The chain links TRBV9 to TRBJ2-5; D not resolved. Trimming removed 0 bases at V and 1 base at J, with 13 bases between. Germline CDR1 reads SGDLS; CDR2 reads YYNGEE. The CDR3 is made up of 16 amino acids. This chain's CDR3 is CASSVEGTVPQETQYF. The DNA for the CDR3 is TGTGCCAGCAGCGTAGAGGGTACAGTCCCCCAAGAGACCCAGTACTTC.

The rearrangement links TRBV24-1 to TRBJ2-3; a weak D match, TRBD1 (5 bases). The CDR3 contains 16 residues. CDR1 KGHDR and CDR2 SFDVKD come from the germline V gene. Trimming took 0 bases from V and 0 from J, leaving 9 bases between them. As DNA, the CDR3 is TGTGCCACCAGTGATTTGGGGGCAGGGAGCACAGATACGCAGTATTTT. The encoded protein is CATSDLGAGSTDTQYF.

The rearrangement uses TRBV4-2 and TRBJ2-3; 9 bases match TRBD2. The germline CDR1 and CDR2 sequences are LGHNA and YNFKEQ. V shed 0 bases and J 11 bases; nucleotides not matched to a gene: 15. The CDR3 totals 17 residues. The CDR3 loop is CASSQDPASGEDKMQYF. In nucleotides, the CDR3 is TGTGCCAGCAGCCAAGATCCGGCTAGCGGGGAGGATAAGATGCAGTATTTT.

This chain connects TRBV12-3 or TRBV12-4 to TRBJ1-2; D uncertain. V lost 3 bases and J lost 5, with 19 bases in between. The CDR3 loop spans 16 amino acids. For the CDR3, the DNA is TGTGCCAGCAGTTTGGTTTCTGGCGGCAGCTTTTATGGCTACACCTTC. Translating gives CASSLVSGGSFYGYTF.

This clonotype has more than one count but fewer than ten. V is TRBV12-3 or TRBV12-4 and J is TRBJ2-1; 8 bases fit TRBD1. The V gene end was trimmed by 5 bases and the J gene end by 4 bases; junction bases not matched to a gene: 22. The CDR3 runs to 20 residues. CDR3 amino acids: CASSPPRTGLRLWVYNEQFF. The CDR3 DNA sequence: TGTGCCAGCAGTCCCCCTCGGACAGGGCTGCGTCTCTGGGTATACAATGAGCAGTTCTTC.

V and J are TRBV11-2 and TRBJ2-1; 7 positions agree with TRBD1. The CDR3 runs 16 residues. The germline CDR1 and CDR2 sequences are SGHAT and FQNNGV. With 5 bases clipped from V and 2 bases from J, the junction kept 9 bases outside the gene matches. The CDR3 loop is CASSRAGTVPYNEQFF. CDR3 bases: TGTGCCAGCAGCCGGGCCGGGACAGTTCCCTACAATGAGCAGTTCTTC.

This chain links TRBV27 with TRBJ2-3; D might be TRBD2 (5 bases). This CDR3 region has 13 residues. Trimming took 10 bases from V and 5 from J, leaving 16 bases between them. Germline lookup yields CDR1 MNHEY and CDR2 SMNVEV (reference sequence). CDR3 in amino acids: CAIRGGIGDTQYF. Written as DNA, the CDR3 is TGTGCCATCCGCGGAGGCATTGGAGATACGCAGTATTTT.

The chain combines TRBV6-2 or TRBV6-3 with TRBJ2-7; TRBD2 agrees at 8 bases. The ends lost 8 bases at V and 2 bases at J; junction bases unmatched: 11. Looked up from germline, CDR1 is MNHEY and CDR2 is SVGEGT. The CDR3 is 15 amino acids. DNA for the CDR3: TGTGCCAGCGGGGCGGGACTAGGGACTACCTACGAGCAGTACTTC. Translated, it gives CASGAGLGTTYEQYF.

The chain is built from TRBV19 and TRBJ2-1; 7 bases align to TRBD2. The ends lost 5 bases at V and 5 bases at J; junction bases unmatched: 6. The CDR3 is made up of 14 amino acids. Germline V CDR1 and CDR2: LNHDA, SQIVND (reference sequence). Here the CDR3 reads CASSPLTSNNEQFF. Written as DNA, the CDR3 is TGTGCCAGTAGTCCGTTGACTAGCAACAATGAGCAGTTCTTC.

Only a few counts were recorded for this clonotype. The rearrangement uses TRBV5-1 and TRBJ1-2; D remains ambiguous. This CDR3 region has 13 residues. V lost 4 bases, J lost 8 bases, and 15 bases lay in between. Germline V gene sequence: CDR1 SGHRS, CDR2 YFSETQ. This CDR3 is CASSLGRERGYTF. The CDR3 DNA reads TGCGCCAGCAGCCTCGGCCGGGAAAGAGGCTACACCTTC.

This sequence joins TRBV3-1 and TRBJ2-4, with D hard to call. The V gene's germline CDR1 is LGHDT and CDR2 YNNKEL (reference sequence). CDR3 length equals 18 residues. Between the trimmed V and J ends, which lost 0 bases and 0 bases, there was a span of 15 bases. The CDR3 DNA is TGTGCCAGCAGCCAAGATCGAGTCTGGACCGTAGCCAAAAACATTCAGTACTTC. Its protein is CASSQDRVWTVAKNIQYF.

The rearrangement joins TRBV5-1 to TRBJ1-1, with unresolved D. The CDR3 contains 15 residues. In germline, CDR1 is SGHRS, CDR2 YFSETQ. Trimming removed 2 bases at V and 6 bases at J, with 17 bases between. CDR3 DNA sequence: TGCGCCAGCAGCTTTGGGCCGAGATTTGATCCTGAAGCTTTCTTT. Translated, it gives CASSFGPRFDPEAFF.

This clonotype was seen more than once but under ten times. V usage is TRBV30 and J usage is TRBJ2-2, with D unclear. Germline CDR1 is GTSNPN and CDR2 is SVGIG (reference sequence). The CDR3 runs 13 residues. The ends were cut back, 0 bases at V and 4 bases at J, with 6 bases in the middle. CDR3 bases: TGTGCCTGGAGTGTACGGGTCACCGGGGAGCTGTTTTTT. This gives the protein CAWSVRVTGELFF. The complete variable domain, with remaining parts taken from reference TRBV30 and TRBJ2-2, reads SQTIHQWPATLVQPVGSPLSLECTVEGTSNPNLYWYRQAAGRGLQLLFYSVGIGQISSEVPQNLSASRPQDRQFILSSKKLLLSDSGFYLCAWSVRVTGELFFGEGSRLTVL.

The sample holds many counts of this clonotype. This chain connects TRBV4-2 to TRBJ2-3; D is possibly TRBD1 (6 bases). The V gene lost 0 bases and the J gene lost 0 bases, with 13 bases spanning the gap. From germline, CDR1 is LGHNA and CDR2 YNFKEQ. There are 17 residues in the CDR3. The CDR3 nucleotides are TGTGCCAGCAGCCAAGATCGGAGGCAGGGGAGCACAGATACGCAGTATTTT. Its translation: CASSQDRRQGSTDTQYF.